This TCR beta chain came from a study of blood T cell repertoires in COVID-19. Background on the study: There were acute and convalescent COVID-19 samples, and they came from the United States, Italy and Spain. PBMCs, B-cell-depleted T cells, or T cells were the source of the cDNA or gDNA that made up the material.

J lost 7 bases, V lost 1 base, and 5 bases had no gene match. This CDR3 is built from 14 residues. Germline V gene data show CDR1 as MGHRA and CDR2 as YSYEKL. As handled by the study authors: Estimates of nucleated cell counts were drawn from the amplification of reference gene primers. TCRdb keeps only in-frame clones here, not all; method: immunoSEQ multiplex PCR. D and trimming come from the DNA, and the V and J calls and clone size come from that table. The sample includes about 48,000 clones, about 86% of them seen just once. The V gene is TRBV4-1, the J gene TRBJ1-2; TRBD1 aligns across 8 bases. This TCR came from a woman at least 80 years old with acute or convalescent COVID-19. The sequencing sample was made of peripheral blood. CDR3 DNA sequence: TGCGCCAGCAGCCAAGGAGGACAGGGCGCTGGCTACACCTTC. Protein sequence: CASSQGGQGAGYTF.